Listed below are T cell receptor beta chains from one sample, sequenced in a study of regulatory T cells in long-lasting Graves disease. A single record per CDR3 protein comes from TCRdb applying MiXCR to the multiplex PCR reads. The data show 300,000 to 450,000 distinct CDR3 sequences, 15% to 18% seen once. The sequences come from peripheral blood mononuclear cells (PBMCs), collected at new diagnosis, from a patient treated with antithyroid drugs. Receptors originate from a female donor with Graves disease. CDR3s include the opening cysteine and the closing phenylalanine or tryptophan. The order of the fields is D gene, V gene, clone size, J gene, CDR3 protein, CDR3 DNA. D genes are given only for firm matches. A row's size may be missing; if present it is once, few, many or a size class.

-	TRBV30	many	TRBJ1-5	CAWSSGYSNQPQHF	TGTGCCTGGTCGTCAGGATATAGCAATCAGCCCCAGCATTTT
-	TRBV11-3	-	TRBJ1-1	CASSLATAGATEAFF	TGTGCCAGCAGCTTAGCGACGGCGGGGGCCACTGAAGCTTTCTTT
-	TRBV6-2/TRBV6-3	-	TRBJ2-3	CASSDSTGKVGTDTQYF	TGTGCCAGCAGTGACTCGACCGGGAAGGTAGGCACAGATACGCAGTATTTT
TRBD1	TRBV7-3	few	TRBJ1-6	CASSAQQGSPLHF	TGTGCCAGCAGCGCTCAACAGGGGTCACCCCTCCACTTT
-	TRBV7-9	-	TRBJ1-3	CASSLLGNTIYF	TGTGCCAGCAGCTTACTAGGAAACACCATATATTTT
TRBD1	TRBV27	-	TRBJ1-5	CASSFLGQGGNQPQHF	TGTGCCAGCAGTTTCCTCGGACAGGGCGGCAATCAGCCCCAGCATTTT
-	TRBV18	-	TRBJ1-5	CASSPGIDNQPQHF	TGTGCCAGCTCACCAGGGATCGACAATCAGCCCCAGCATTTT
-	TRBV28	many	TRBJ1-6	CASSFRAGNSPLHF	TGTGCCAGCAGTTTTAGGGCAGGGAATTCACCCCTCCACTTT
TRBD1	TRBV20-1	many	TRBJ1-2	CSAPRGPRDYGYTF	TGCAGTGCTCCCAGGGGGCCCCGGGACTATGGCTACACCTTC
TRBD1	TRBV2	many	TRBJ1-2	CASSWRGQGEGYTF	TGTGCCAGCAGTTGGAGGGGACAGGGAGAAGGCTACACCTTC
TRBD2	TRBV4-3	many	TRBJ2-1	CASSQDVAGGPWSEQFF	TGCGCCAGCAGCCAAGATGTAGCGGGAGGGCCGTGGAGTGAGCAGTTCTTC
TRBD2	TRBV2	-	TRBJ2-5	CASSSLAGGPKETQYF	TGTGCCAGCAGTTCCTTAGCGGGAGGACCGAAAGAGACCCAGTACTTC
-	TRBV6-1	many	TRBJ1-3	CASIRTLDPSGNTIYF	TGTGCCAGCATCAGGACCCTCGATCCCTCAGGAAACACCATATATTTT
-	TRBV4-2	-	TRBJ1-5	CASSQETGPPYQPQHF	TGTGCCAGCAGCCAAGAAACAGGGCCGCCCTATCAGCCCCAGCATTTT
-	TRBV29-1	few	TRBJ2-7	CSVRLGGLGEQYF	TGCAGCGTCCGACTAGGAGGATTAGGCGAGCAGTACTTC
-	TRBV20-1	many	TRBJ2-7	CSAREANGDDEQYF	TGCAGTGCTAGAGAGGCAAACGGGGACGACGAGCAGTACTTC
-	TRBV4-1	many	TRBJ1-1	CASSPQGSSNTEAFF	TGCGCCAGCAGCCCACAGGGTTCTTCGAACACTGAAGCTTTCTTT
-	TRBV15	many	TRBJ2-5	CATSGRGGGETQYF	TGTGCCACCAGCGGCAGAGGAGGTGGGGAGACCCAGTACTTC
TRBD1	TRBV20-1	many	TRBJ1-1	CSAYKQGAFNTEAFF	TGCAGTGCTTATAAACAGGGGGCCTTCAACACTGAAGCTTTCTTT
-	TRBV6-5	many	TRBJ2-2	CASSYSISQTMNTGELFF	TGTGCCAGCAGTTACTCGATCTCGCAAACAATGAACACCGGGGAGCTGTTTTTT
-	TRBV5-1	many	TRBJ2-2	CASSLISGLDGELFF	TGCGCCAGCAGCTTGATCTCAGGGTTGGACGGGGAGCTGTTTTTT
-	TRBV29-1	many	TRBJ2-7	CSVEISYNYSYEQYF	TGCAGCGTTGAAATTTCGTACAACTATTCCTACGAGCAGTACTTC
TRBD1	TRBV19	few	TRBJ1-1	CASSQGGSSEAFF	TGTGCCAGTAGCCAGGGGGGTTCTTCTGAAGCTTTCTTT
-	TRBV2	many	TRBJ1-1	CASRLLFGNTEAFF	TGTGCCAGCCGTTTGCTGTTCGGGAACACTGAAGCTTTCTTT
TRBD2	TRBV11-2	-	TRBJ2-5	CASSRPWGGFQETQYF	TGTGCCAGCAGCCGTCCTTGGGGGGGATTTCAAGAGACCCAGTACTTC
-	TRBV4-1	many	TRBJ2-7	CASSQLDGDYEQYF	TGCGCCAGCAGCCAACTCGACGGGGACTACGAGCAGTACTTC
-	TRBV29-1	many	TRBJ2-7	CSVLSLWGEQYF	TGCAGCGTTCTAAGTCTCTGGGGGGAGCAGTACTTC
-	TRBV12-3/TRBV12-4	many	TRBJ1-2	CASRPKDGYTF	TGTGCCAGCAGGCCGAAGGATGGCTACACCTTC
-	TRBV24-1	many	TRBJ2-7	CATSDGRTLYEQYF	TGTGCCACCAGTGATGGGCGGACCCTTTACGAGCAGTACTTC
-	TRBV20-1	many	TRBJ1-4	CSALGGTDNEKLFF	TGCAGTGCTTTAGGAGGGACGGATAATGAAAAACTGTTTTTT
-	TRBV6-2/TRBV6-3	-	TRBJ2-7	CASSFSNAYEQYF	TGTGCCAGCAGTTTCAGTAACGCCTACGAGCAGTACTTC
-	TRBV6-1	many	TRBJ1-6	CASQSLGVGSPLHF	TGTGCCAGCCAATCACTGGGGGTTGGGTCACCCCTCCACTTT
-	TRBV7-2	-	TRBJ2-1	CASSLAPPYEQFF	TGTGCCAGCAGCTTAGCCCCCCCCTATGAGCAGTTCTTC
-	TRBV5-4	-	TRBJ2-1	CASSPRTGNSYNEQFF	TGTGCCAGCAGCCCCCGTACGGGGAACTCCTACAATGAGCAGTTCTTC
-	TRBV2	many	TRBJ2-2	CASRGGRPNTGELFF	TGTGCCAGCAGGGGCGGCAGACCGAACACCGGGGAGCTGTTTTTT
-	TRBV5-1	-	TRBJ2-3	CASSLEWRQREYF	TGCGCCAGCAGCTTGGAGTGGCGGCAGAGGGAGTATTTT
-	TRBV6-1	many	TRBJ1-2	CASTGWTELYYGYTF	TGTGCCAGCACCGGGTGGACCGAGCTCTACTATGGCTACACCTTC
-	TRBV6-2/TRBV6-3	many	TRBJ2-7	CASSYTGLVVYEQYF	TGTGCCAGCAGTTACACGGGACTGGTGGTCTACGAGCAGTACTTC
TRBD2	TRBV6-1	many	TRBJ2-2	CASILAGGRLGGELFF	TGTGCCAGTATTTTAGCGGGGGGGCGATTGGGCGGGGAGCTGTTTTTT
-	TRBV7-9	-	TRBJ2-1	CASSSLGLNEQFF	TGTGCCAGCAGCTCACTAGGTCTCAATGAGCAGTTCTTC
TRBD1	TRBV6-4	few	TRBJ1-5	CVSIHPTEPGQGCNQPQHF	TGTGTCAGCATCCATCCGACCGAACCGGGACAGGGTTGCAATCAGCCCCAGCATTTT
-	TRBV12-3/TRBV12-4	-	TRBJ1-1	CASMTGSSIEAFF	TGTGCCAGTATGACAGGATCCTCGATTGAAGCTTTCTTT
-	TRBV4-2	many	TRBJ2-2	CASSQEKRNTGELFF	TGTGCCAGCAGCCAAGAGAAACGGAACACCGGGGAGCTGTTTTTT
TRBD1	TRBV27	many	TRBJ2-3	CASSLLGRGHTDTQYF	TGTGCCAGCAGTTTACTTGGCAGGGGGCACACAGATACGCAGTATTTT
-	TRBV7-2	many	TRBJ1-3	CASSLGGVSSGNTIYF	TGTGCCAGCAGCCTCGGGGGGGTTTCGTCCGGAAACACCATATATTTT
-	TRBV3-1	-	TRBJ2-2	CASSQLFANTGELFF	TGTGCCAGCAGCCAGCTATTCGCGAACACCGGGGAGCTGTTTTTT